These 14 T cell receptor beta chains were all obtained from the same sample, sequenced in a study of blood T cell repertoires in COVID-19. The table came from immunoSEQ multiplex PCR; TCRdb's copy has only in-frame clones and leaves some out. The table lists around 110,000 clones, roughly 81% of them singletons. Sequences were obtained from peripheral blood. The receptors shown here come from a man aged 40-50 years with acute or convalescent COVID-19.

The rearrangement uses TRBV21-1 and TRBJ2-2; TRBD2 is the table's D call and was not checked against the DNA. TRBV21-1 is a listed pseudogene. There are 19 residues in the CDR3. The CDR3 spells CASSKIWLAGGRNTGELFF. The CDR3 nucleotides are TGTGCCAGCAGCAAAATATGGCTAGCGGGGGGTAGGAACACCGGGGAGCTGTTTTTT.

A single count supports this clone. The J gene is TRBJ2-1, the V gene TRBV18; 8 nucleotides line up with TRBD2. CDR3 length: 14 residues. Germline V lookup: CDR1 KGHSH, CDR2 LQKENI. After removal of 0 bases from V and 15 bases from J, the junction contained 10 bases not matched to a gene. As DNA, the CDR3 is TGTGCCAGCTCACCACCGGATAAGCGGGGGCCAGGGTTCTTC. Translating it yields CASSPPDKRGPGFF.

This clone was observed once. The chain recombines TRBV3-1 (or the pseudogene TRBV3-2) with TRBJ2-5, with TRBD2 identical over 9 bases. Trimming at V came to 6 bases and at J to 5 bases, leaving 7 bases not matched to a gene. CDR1 and CDR2 from the germline V gene are LGHDT and YNNKEL (reference sequence). The CDR3 runs to 14 residues. The CDR3 nucleotides are TGTGCCAGCAGGCTTAGCGGGAGAGGGGAGACCCAGTACTTC. The encoded protein is CASRLSGRGETQYF.

The gene calls are TRBV5-1 and TRBJ2-5; 7 nucleotides align to TRBD2. Germline CDR1 is SGHRS and CDR2 is YFSETQ. V shed 0 bases and J 5 bases; nucleotides not matched to a gene: 7. The CDR3 is 15 residues long. CDR3 in amino acids: CASSLAGGFGETQYF. In DNA form, the CDR3 reads TGCGCCAGCAGCTTGGCCGGGGGGTTTGGGGAGACCCAGTACTTC.

This chain links TRBV30 with TRBJ1-1; no firm D call. The CDR3 runs 12 residues. Trimming took 3 bases from V and 10 from J, leaving 15 bases between them. Germline assignment: CDR1 GTSNPN and CDR2 SVGIG (reference sequence). The CDR3 loop is CAWSPSGLGAFF. CDR3 DNA: TGTGCCTGGAGCCCTTCAGGACTTGGAGCTTTCTTT. The whole variable domain, remainder taken from reference TRBV30 and TRBJ1-1, is SQTIHQWPATLVQPVGSPLSLECTVEGTSNPNLYWYRQAAGRGLQLLFYSVGIGQISSEVPQNLSASRPQDRQFILSSKKLLLSDSGFYLCAWSPSGLGAFFGQGTRLTVV.

The V gene is TRBV6-6, the J gene TRBJ2-3; 9 positions match TRBD2. This CDR3 region has 14 residues. In germline, CDR1 is MNHNY, CDR2 SVGAGI (reference sequence). V shed 8 bases and J 1 base; nucleotides not matched to a gene: 4. The chain's CDR3 is CASGASGGTDTQYF. DNA for the CDR3: TGTGCCAGCGGGGCTAGCGGGGGCACAGATACGCAGTATTTT.

The gene calls are TRBV6-5 and TRBJ1-1; weak D call: TRBD1 (6 bases). Germline V CDR1 and CDR2: MNHEY, SVGAGI. V was shortened by 4 bases and J by 6 bases, with 15 bases between the two germline ends. The CDR3 contains 14 residues. The CDR3 reads CASSLNTGSAEAFF. In nucleotides, the CDR3 is TGTGCCAGCAGTTTGAATACAGGGTCCGCTGAAGCTTTCTTT.

This clone was seen a few times. Written as DNA, the CDR3 is TGTGCCAGCACGGCGGCAGGGGGAAGTTGGCAGCCCCAGCATTTT. This codes for CASTAAGGSWQPQHF. The V call is TRBV28, the J call TRBJ1-5, with 7 bases fitting TRBD1. This CDR3 spans 15 amino acids. V trimming: 7 bases; J trimming: 7 bases; junction bases outside the gene matches: 13. The germline V gene encodes CDR1 MDHEN and CDR2 SYDVKM. The variable domain in full, with the rest retrieved from reference TRBV28 and TRBJ1-5, is DVKVTQSSRYLVKRTGEKVFLECVQDMDHENMFWYRQDPGLGLRLIYFSYDVKMKEKGDIPEGYSVSREKKERFSLILESASTNQTSMYLCASTAAGGSWQPQHFGDGTRLSIL.

The J gene is TRBJ1-5, the V gene TRBV5-1; TRBD1 matches at 10 bases. J was trimmed by 4 bases and V by 4 bases; bases with no gene match: 5. The CDR3 loop spans 15 amino acids. Germline values: CDR1 SGHRS, CDR2 YFSETQ. CDR3 bases: TGCGCCAGCAGCGGCGGGACAGGGGAAAATCAGCCCCAGCATTTT. The encoded protein is CASSGGTGENQPQHF. The variable domain in full, completed from reference TRBV5-1 and TRBJ1-5, reads KAGVTQTPRYLIKTRGQQVTLSCSPISGHRSVSWYQQTPGQGLQFLFEYFSETQRNKGNFPGRFSGRQFSNSRSEMNVSTLELGDSALYLCASSGGTGENQPQHFGDGTRLSIL.

The rearrangement joins TRBV29-1 to TRBJ1-2, with TRBD1 matching over 9 bases. The CDR3 has 15 residues. Germline CDR1 and CDR2: SQVTM and ANQGSEA. Germline trimming cut 6 bases from V and 2 bases from J; bases unmatched to any gene: 10. CDR3 amino acids: CSVGGRTGENYGYTF. Here the CDR3 DNA reads TGCAGCGTCGGTGGTCGGACAGGGGAAAACTATGGCTACACCTTC.

The chain links TRBV5-1 to TRBJ2-7, with 7 bases fitting TRBD2. Germline trimming cut 0 bases from V and 0 bases from J; bases unmatched to any gene: 3. The CDR3 contains 15 residues. The germline V gene has CDR1 SGHRS and CDR2 YFSETQ. The CDR3 region has the DNA TGCGCCAGCAGCTTGGTGACTAGCCGCTCCTACGAGCAGTACTTC. Translation: CASSLVTSRSYEQYF.

The table lists this clone with a count of one. V gene TRBV11-2 combines with J gene TRBJ1-3, with 8 nucleotides matching TRBD1. J gave up 2 bases and V 3 bases, and 6 bases lay outside the gene matches. Germline V CDR1 and CDR2: SGHAT, FQNNGV. The CDR3 is 16 residues long. As DNA, the CDR3 is TGTGCCAGCAGCTTTGTCCAGGGGGCGCCTGGAAACACCATATATTTT. Encoded protein: CASSFVQGAPGNTIYF.

The chain couples TRBV7-3 to TRBJ1-1; D is undetermined. This CDR3 spans 15 amino acids. Germline assignment: CDR1 SGHTA and CDR2 FQGTGA. V lost 5 bases, J lost 7 bases, and 20 bases lay in between. For the CDR3, the DNA is TGTGCCAGCAGCCCCACAGTAGGCGCGGAGGGTGAAGCTTTCTTT. Translated, it gives CASSPTVGAEGEAFF.

The rearrangement joins TRBV6-6 to TRBJ1-2, with 7 bases matching TRBD1. V shed 5 bases and J 3 bases; nucleotides not matched to a gene: 12. Germline V gives CDR1 MNHNY, CDR2 SVGAGI (reference sequence). The CDR3 covers 16 residues. The CDR3 nucleotides read TGTGCCAGCAGTCCGGACAGGCTCTTGCTTGACTATGGCTACACCTTC. Protein sequence: CASSPDRLLLDYGYTF.